A single sample is the source of the 9 T cell receptor beta chains below, sequenced in a study of cytomegalovirus exposure and HLA in healthy donors. Amplification used 60 Vbeta primers and 13 Jbeta primers. TCRdb's table, derived via immunoSEQ multiplex PCR, lists solely in-frame clones and lacks some. Of about 130,000 clones listed, about three quarters are singletons. Sequencing was done on a sample of PBMCs. All receptors come from a man aged 50-59 years in good health and CMV-seronegative.

The table lists this clone with a count of one. This chain joins TRBV7-9 and TRBJ1-6; D is possibly TRBD1 (5 bases). Germline CDR1 SEHNR, CDR2 FQNEAQ (reference sequence). The CDR3 totals 17 residues. Trimming shortened V by 5 bases and J by 8 bases, and 22 bases separated the two germline ends. The CDR3 coding sequence is TGTGCCAGCAGCACGAGACCGGGACTTTCGTGGGATTCACCCCTCCACTTT. Residues: CASSTRPGLSWDSPLHF.

The genes are TRBV19 and TRBJ1-1; TRBD1 is a possible D gene (5 bases). CDR3 length: 14 residues. Trimming shortened V by 5 bases and J by 4 bases, and 14 bases separated the two germline ends. CDR1 is LNHDA, CDR2 SQIVND, per germline (reference sequence). This chain's CDR3 is CASSSGGVGTEAFF. The DNA of the CDR3 is TGTGCCAGTAGTTCCGGGGGTGTCGGCACTGAAGCTTTCTTT.

This clone showed up just once. The chain is built from TRBV4-2 and TRBJ2-7; 8 bases map to TRBD1. Germline values: CDR1 LGHNA, CDR2 YNFKEQ. V shed 4 bases, J shed 1 base, and the junction held 3 bases outside the gene matches. The CDR3 runs to 14 residues. CDR3 nucleotides: TGTGCCAGCAGCCCTGGACAGGGATCCTACGAGCAGTACTTC. Its translation is CASSPGQGSYEQYF.

This rearrangement joins TRBV6-6 to TRBJ2-5, with 8 nucleotides matching TRBD1. The CDR3 length is 13 residues. Germline V gives CDR1 MNHNY, CDR2 SVGAGI (reference sequence). V shed 4 bases, J shed 5 bases, and the junction held 3 bases outside the gene matches. Here the CDR3 DNA reads TGTGCCAGCAGTTGGACAGGGTGGGAGACCCAGTACTTC. This sequence encodes CASSWTGWETQYF.

V usage is TRBV30 and J usage is TRBJ1-5; D is possibly TRBD1 (6 bases). Germline CDR1 is GTSNPN and CDR2 is SVGIG (reference sequence). With 0 bases removed from V and 3 bases from J, the gap between germline ends came to 21 bases. This CDR3 has 18 amino acids. The CDR3 region has the DNA TGTGCCTGGAGTGTACCATGGACAGCTCTCCGGAACAATCAGCCCCAGCATTTT. Translation: CAWSVPWTALRNNQPQHF.

The rearrangement joins TRBV7-2 to TRBJ2-4; the D gene is possibly TRBD1 (5 bases). Trimming cost V 3 bases and J 6 bases, with 15 bases left between them. Germline loops: CDR1 SGHTA, CDR2 FQGNSA. The CDR3 consists of 15 residues. DNA for the CDR3: TGTGCCAGCAGCTTGGCGGTTGATAGGGGAAACATTCAGTACTTC. As protein: CASSLAVDRGNIQYF. Filled out from reference TRBV7-2 and TRBJ2-4, the complete variable domain reads GAGVSQSPSNKVTEKGKDVELRCDPISGHTALYWYRQSLGQGLEFLIYFQGNSAPDKSGLPSDRFSAERTGGSVSTLTIQRTQQEDSAVYLCASSLAVDRGNIQYFGAGTRLSVL.

The table lists this clone with a count of one. The genes are TRBV15 and TRBJ2-7, with 8 bases that match TRBD2. From germline, CDR1 is LNHNV and CDR2 YYDKDF (reference sequence). This CDR3 has 15 residues. J was trimmed by 1 base and V by 5 bases; bases with no gene match: 7. CDR3 residues: CATSFRGGLSYEQYF. The CDR3 DNA reads TGTGCCACCAGCTTTCGGGGGGGGCTATCCTACGAGCAGTACTTC.

CDR3 amino acids: CASSANSGVGELFF. The DNA for the CDR3 is TGCGCCAGCAGCGCAAATAGTGGTGTCGGGGAGCTGTTTTTT. This chain connects TRBV5-1 to TRBJ2-2; D remains unclear. Germline CDR1 reads SGHRS; CDR2 reads YFSETQ. CDR3 length: 14 amino acids. The V and J ends lost 4 bases and 7 bases respectively, with 14 bases between them.

V is TRBV5-1 and J is TRBJ2-1; 10 bases agree with TRBD1. V lost 4 bases to trimming and J lost 8 bases; unmatched junction nucleotides: 15. The germline CDR1 and CDR2 sequences are SGHRS and YFSETQ. CDR3 length: 17 amino acids. The CDR3 here is CASSPASGTGEVDEQFF. Written as DNA, the CDR3 is TGCGCCAGCAGCCCCGCTAGTGGGACAGGGGAGGTGGATGAGCAGTTCTTC.